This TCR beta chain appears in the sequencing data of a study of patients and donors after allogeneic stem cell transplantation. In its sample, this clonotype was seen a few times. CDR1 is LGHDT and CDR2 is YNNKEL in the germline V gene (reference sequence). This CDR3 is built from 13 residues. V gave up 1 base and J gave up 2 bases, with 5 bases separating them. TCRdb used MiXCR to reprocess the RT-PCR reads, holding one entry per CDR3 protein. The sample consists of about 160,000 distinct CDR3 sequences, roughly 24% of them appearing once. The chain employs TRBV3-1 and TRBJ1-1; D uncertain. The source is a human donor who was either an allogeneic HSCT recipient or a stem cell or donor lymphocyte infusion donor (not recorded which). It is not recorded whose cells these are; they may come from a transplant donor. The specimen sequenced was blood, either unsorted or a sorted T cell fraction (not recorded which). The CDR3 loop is CASSQGRNTEAFF. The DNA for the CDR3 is TGTGCCAGCAGCCAAGGACGTAACACTGAAGCTTTCTTT.